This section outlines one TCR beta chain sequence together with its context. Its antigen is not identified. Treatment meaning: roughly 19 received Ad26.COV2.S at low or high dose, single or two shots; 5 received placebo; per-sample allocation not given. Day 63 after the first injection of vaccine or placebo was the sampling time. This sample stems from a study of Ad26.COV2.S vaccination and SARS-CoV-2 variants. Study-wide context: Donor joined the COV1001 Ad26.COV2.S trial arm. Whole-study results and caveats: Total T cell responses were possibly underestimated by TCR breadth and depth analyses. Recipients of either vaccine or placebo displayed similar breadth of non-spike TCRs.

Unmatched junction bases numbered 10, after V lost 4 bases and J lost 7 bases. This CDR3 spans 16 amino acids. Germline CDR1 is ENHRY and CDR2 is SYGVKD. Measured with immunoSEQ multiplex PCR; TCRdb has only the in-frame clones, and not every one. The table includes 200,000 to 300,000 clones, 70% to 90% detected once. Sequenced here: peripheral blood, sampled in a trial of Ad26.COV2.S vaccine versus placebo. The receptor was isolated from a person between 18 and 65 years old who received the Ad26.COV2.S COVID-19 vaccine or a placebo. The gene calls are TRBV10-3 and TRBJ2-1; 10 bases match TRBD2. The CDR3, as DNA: TGTGCCATCAGTGGCGGACTAGCGGCTCAAAATAATGAGCAGTTCTTC. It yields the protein CAISGGLAAQNNEQFF.